These 22 T cell receptor beta chains were all obtained from the same sample, sequenced in a study of CD8+ T cells in alopecia areata. Investigators isolated RNA and reverse transcribed it into cDNA to act as the sequencing template. The protocol was immunoSEQ multiplex PCR, while the TCRdb copy is restricted to in-frame clones and leaves out a portion. This table has 150,000 to 200,000 clones, roughly 62% appearing once. Documented treatment: oral pan-JAK inhibitor, 5-10 mg twice daily. The material was CD8+ T cells sorted from blood, obtained at week 24, from a patient treated with tofacitinib. Receptors originate from a human donor with alopecia areata.

The chain recombines TRBV27 with TRBJ1-2; D might be TRBD1 (6 bases). Germline V gene data show CDR1 as MNHEY and CDR2 as SMNVEV (reference sequence). V was clipped by 8 bases and J by 5 bases, with 18 bases between them. The CDR3 runs 14 residues. The CDR3 region has the DNA TGTGCCAGCGCCGAACAGGGTTATGCGTATGGCTACACCTTC. Protein sequence: CASAEQGYAYGYTF.

The chain uses TRBV6-6 and TRBJ1-6; no reliable D call. Trimming cost V 5 bases and J 3 bases, with 11 bases left between them. Germline assignment: CDR1 MNHNY and CDR2 SVGAGI (reference sequence). The CDR3 extends over 15 amino acids. The CDR3 nucleotides read TGTGCCAGCAGTCCAGGTTGGGACTATAATTCACCCCTCCACTTT. This codes for CASSPGWDYNSPLHF.

The rearrangement joins TRBV9 to TRBJ2-2; D is uncertain. The ends were cut back, 2 bases at V and 3 bases at J, with 5 bases in the middle. Germline V gene data show CDR1 as SGDLS and CDR2 as YYNGEE. The CDR3 spans 13 residues. Here the CDR3 DNA reads TGTGCCAGCAGCGTCGCCGACACCGGGGAGCTGTTTTTT. It encodes CASSVADTGELFF. Full variable domain (missing parts from reference TRBV9 and TRBJ2-2): DSGVTQTPKHLITATGQRVTLRCSPRSGDLSVYWYQQSLDQGLQFLIQYYNGEERAKGNILERFSAQQFPDLHSELNLSSLELGDSALYFCASSVADTGELFFGEGSRLTVL.

The chain has TRBV9 and TRBJ2-7; 7 bases fit TRBD2. V was clipped by 0 bases and J by 1 base; unmatched bases: 4. Germline CDR1 reads SGDLS; CDR2 reads YYNGEE. This CDR3 has 15 amino acids. CDR3 in DNA: TGTGCCAGCAGCGTAGGGGAGGGGACTTCCTACGAGCAGTACTTC. Translating it yields CASSVGEGTSYEQYF.

The chain is built from TRBV9 and TRBJ1-2; D unresolved. Trimming removed 0 bases at V and 2 bases at J, with 11 bases between. In germline, CDR1 is SGDLS, CDR2 YYNGEE. The CDR3 loop spans 15 amino acids. This chain's CDR3 is CASSVDVLANYGYTF. The CDR3 coding sequence is TGTGCCAGCAGCGTAGACGTGCTGGCCAACTATGGCTACACCTTC.

The chain employs TRBV29-1 and TRBJ2-1; possible D gene TRBD1, 6 bases. V lost 7 bases to trimming and J lost 0 bases, with 13 bases between them. The CDR3 has 14 amino acids. In germline, CDR1 is SQVTM, CDR2 ANQGSEA. The CDR3 reads CSGQLGGSYNEQFF. The DNA for the CDR3 is TGCAGCGGCCAACTAGGGGGCTCCTACAATGAGCAGTTCTTC.

The chain recombines TRBV29-1 with TRBJ2-1; 7 bases align to TRBD2. Trimming cost V 1 base and J 2 bases; bases outside gene matches: 5. Germline lookup yields CDR1 SQVTM and CDR2 ANQGSEA. The CDR3 extends over 15 amino acids. CDR3 nucleotides: TGCAGCGTTGAAGGACGGACTAGTGCCTACAATGAGCAGTTCTTC. Translating it yields CSVEGRTSAYNEQFF.

The chain couples TRBV2 to TRBJ2-1; the D gene is possibly TRBD1 (5 bases). CDR1 is SNHLY, CDR2 FYNNEI, per germline. V was pared by 7 bases and J by 6 bases, with 19 bases between. The CDR3 contains 15 residues. In nucleotides, the CDR3 is TGTGCCAGCACGCTGAGCGACAGTCCCCTCAATGAGCAGTTCTTC. Its protein product is CASTLSDSPLNEQFF.

This clone was counted between two and nine times. The chain recombines TRBV15 with TRBJ1-5; TRBD1 might be the D (6 bases). The CDR3 spans 15 residues. V lost 3 bases to trimming and J lost 6 bases, with 15 bases between them. Germline V gene sequence: CDR1 LNHNV, CDR2 YYDKDF (reference sequence). In nucleotides, the CDR3 is TGTGCCACCAGCAGTTCGGGGGGCTTCACTCAGCCCCAGCATTTT. Translation: CATSSSGGFTQPQHF.

The rearrangement joins TRBV27 to TRBJ1-2, with a possible D match to TRBD1 (5 bases). V was clipped by 5 bases and J by 7 bases, with 17 bases between them. Germline V lookup: CDR1 MNHEY, CDR2 SMNVEV (reference sequence). The CDR3 is 14 amino acids. The CDR3 bases are TGTGCCAGCAGTCCTCGAGGGGAGAGCCGTGGCTACACCTTC. Translation: CASSPRGESRGYTF.

This clone was detected only once. The chain links TRBV29-1 to TRBJ2-1, with D hard to call. The CDR3 length is 17 residues. The germline CDR1 and CDR2 sequences are SQVTM and ANQGSEA. Between the trimmed V and J ends, which lost 4 bases and 0 bases, there was a span of 19 bases. CDR3 protein: CSVGVQIVPPSYNEQFF. The CDR3 DNA follows: TGCAGCGTTGGAGTACAAATCGTACCCCCCTCCTACAATGAGCAGTTCTTC.

CDR3 sequence: CASRLAGETQYF. CDR3 sequence (DNA): TGTGCCAGCCGTCTAGCGGGAGAGACCCAGTACTTC. The chain joins TRBV2 to TRBJ2-5; TRBD2 matches at 8 bases. Germline V CDR1 and CDR2: SNHLY, FYNNEI. The CDR3 spans 12 residues. V trimming: 8 bases; J trimming: 4 bases; junction bases outside the gene matches: 3.

This clone was detected a few times. This chain connects TRBV27 to TRBJ2-7; 7 bases fit TRBD2. The germline CDR1 and CDR2 sequences are MNHEY and SMNVEV (reference sequence). Trimming removed 5 bases from V and 6 bases from J; junction bases left unmatched: 1. This CDR3 spans 11 amino acids. CDR3 amino acids: CASSRGGEQYF. CDR3 in DNA: TGTGCCAGCAGTCGCGGGGGCGAGCAGTACTTC.

This clone was seen a handful of times. The CDR3 loop is CSVRGQGIPDTQYF. The CDR3, as DNA: TGCAGCGTTCGGGGACAGGGGATCCCAGATACGCAGTATTTT. The chain joins TRBV29-1 to TRBJ2-3; 10 bases align to TRBD1. V trimming: 5 bases; J trimming: 4 bases; junction bases outside the gene matches: 6. This CDR3 region has 14 residues. CDR1 and CDR2 from the germline V gene are SQVTM and ANQGSEA.

J is TRBJ2-7 and V is TRBV7-6; no clear D. The germline V and J ends were trimmed by 5 bases and 2 bases, with 13 bases remaining between them. This CDR3 contains 14 residues. Germline values: CDR1 SGHVS, CDR2 FNYEAQ. CDR3 DNA sequence: TGTGCCAGCAGCCTGGGTGGGTCCACCTACGAGCAGTACTTC. Its translation is CASSLGGSTYEQYF.

This clone showed up just once. The V and J genes are TRBV4-1 and TRBJ2-5, with TRBD2 matching over 8 bases. Germline lookup yields CDR1 MGHRA and CDR2 YSYEKL. The CDR3 runs 16 residues. The junction had 10 bases not matched to a gene; V was cut back by 3 bases and J by 4 bases. The CDR3 sequence is CASSHPATGGGETQYF. CDR3 coding DNA: TGCGCCAGCAGCCACCCTGCAACGGGGGGGGGAGAGACCCAGTACTTC.

J is TRBJ2-2 and V is TRBV9; no clear D. Trimming left V 0 bases short and J 4 bases short, with 4 bases between. The CDR3 runs 13 residues. Germline assignment: CDR1 SGDLS and CDR2 YYNGEE. CDR3 coding DNA: TGTGCCAGCAGCGTAGCTATCACCGGGGAGCTGTTTTTT. It yields the protein CASSVAITGELFF.

The rearrangement joins TRBV19 to TRBJ2-2; perhaps TRBD1 as D (5 bases). Germline V lookup: CDR1 LNHDA, CDR2 SQIVND (reference sequence). CDR3 length equals 16 residues. V dropped 6 bases and J dropped 3 bases, with 17 bases sitting between them. This CDR3 reads CASSIPGRVDTGELFF. For the CDR3, the DNA is TGTGCCAGTAGCATCCCCGGCAGGGTGGACACCGGGGAGCTGTTTTTT.

The chain carries TRBV15 and TRBJ1-2; D not certain. V dropped 3 bases and J dropped 2 bases, with 13 bases sitting between them. The CDR3 has 15 amino acids. The V gene's germline CDR1 is LNHNV and CDR2 YYDKDF (reference sequence). CDR3 nucleotide sequence: TGTGCCACCAGCAGCTATCCACACGAGAACTATGGCTACACCTTC. As protein: CATSSYPHENYGYTF.

The chain is built from TRBV20-1 and TRBJ1-1, with D uncertain. This CDR3 spans 11 amino acids. The germline CDR1 and CDR2 sequences are DFQATT and SNEGSKA (reference sequence). CDR3 nucleotide sequence: TGCAGAGGCCTTCTGAACACTGAAGCTTTCTTT. Its protein product is CRGLLNTEAFF.

There are a few counts of this clone. V gene TRBV6-5 combines with J gene TRBJ2-7, with 7 bases lining up with TRBD1. The V and J ends lost 0 bases and 2 bases, in that order; junction bases with no gene match: 4. The CDR3 has 15 residues. From germline, CDR1 is MNHEY and CDR2 SVGAGI. DNA for the CDR3: TGTGCCAGCAGTTACTCGGACAGGACCCCCTACGAGCAGTACTTC. This gives the protein CASSYSDRTPYEQYF.

The chain is built from TRBV13 and TRBJ2-1; unclear D gene. Trimming removed 1 base at V and 4 bases at J, with 11 bases between. CDR1 and CDR2 (germline): PRHDT, FYEKMQ (reference sequence). CDR3 length equals 15 residues. The CDR3 sequence: CASSLAASSYNEQFF. CDR3 bases: TGTGCCAGCAGCTTAGCAGCCTCTTCTTACAATGAGCAGTTCTTC.